Included here is one T cell receptor beta chain sequence, with context. What this receptor recognizes is not known. Base qualities are not provided; no much larger clone lies one nucleotide away. Taken from cysteine to phenylalanine, the CDR3 has 11 residues. The kept DNA is CDR3 alone, 33 bases in frame from the first base. V loses 6 bases of germline sequence and J loses 6 bases, and the interval between the two ends is 5 bases. CDR1 and CDR2 (MNHEY, SMNVEV) derive from the germline V gene (reference sequence). These data belong to a study of CD8+ T cells in alopecia areata listed by TCRdb under 2018. General notes on the study: High-throughput TCRbeta sequencing was used to examine T cell clonal expansion in alopecia areata in both the C3H/HeJ mouse model and human patients. The RNA source kit depended on sample type: the PAXgene miRNA kit for fixed scalp, the miRNeasy kit for PBMCs, and the RNeasy kit for mouse skin. Scalp clonality was compared among normal scalp (n=4), patchy alopecia areata scalp (n=8), and alopecia totalis/universalis scalp (n=8). TCRbeta CDR3 regions were amplified by immunoSEQ multiplex PCR using 35 Vbeta forward and 13 Jbeta reverse primers. Scalp tissue and sorted CD4+ and CD8+ peripheral blood T cells from patchy and totalis/universalis alopecia areata patients and from healthy controls were covered by human TCRbeta sequencing.

Library generation was performed with the immunoSEQ multiplex PCR assay. For TCR sequencing, RNA was extracted from every sample and reverse transcribed into cDNA to serve as template. First-strand cDNA was synthesized using SuperScript III with a 2:1 mix of oligo-dT and random hexamers. A synthetic immune receptor repertoire was used to measure amplification bias, and any remaining bias was corrected computationally. On the study's bioinformatics: Raw reads were preprocessed to remove errors, and CDR3 was defined according to IMGT conventions as the region from the conserved cysteine to phenylalanine. Clonality was computed by normalizing Shannon entropy by log2 of the number of productive unique TCRs and subtracting the result from 1. Scalp TCRbeta sequences were cross-referenced with sorted blood CD4 and CD8 repertoires so that the CD4 or CD8 identity of scalp clones could be inferred. The immuneACCESS repertoire file appears here via TCRdb, limited to in-frame rearrangements. These files lack a portion of the clones; in checked studies, under half of the deficit traces to unresolved V genes, and the cause of the others is not known. V, J and clone size are those of that table, while D and trimming were read from the DNA. This sample holds 120,000 or so clones; around 50% were observed only once. The ten largest make up roughly a tenth of the sample.

The paper's findings and limits, for the study overall: Shared TCR sequences between patients were less evident than in mice, which may be partly attributable to HLA diversity in the patient population. Lesional scalp, especially in alopecia totalis/universalis, showed higher clonality and more expanded CD8+ clones than normal scalp, suggesting antigenic drive. Unlike mouse skin, where gammadelta T cells dominate, normal human skin contains resident alphabeta T cells that get sequenced too, which complicates analysis of the scalp TCR repertoire.

Peripheral blood and lesional scalp punch biopsies were obtained from patients with alopecia areata. PBMCs were separated by density centrifugation and stained for CD3, CD4 and CD8, after which CD4+ and CD8+ T cells were sorted on a FACSAria. Untreated alopecia areata patients were recruited as part of a multicenter biomarker study. In 4 or 5 patients from the biomarker study, blood CD8+ T cells were sorted further into NKG2D-low and NKG2D-high fractions. This receptor was identified in a human donor with alopecia areata. The chain is made from TRBV27 and TRBJ2-2; the D assignment is uncertain and may be TRBD1 or TRBD2, with 5 bases supporting each. The source material was NKG2D-low CD8+ T cells sorted from blood. The cell subset or site label, read with the paper, signifies: sorted CD8+ NKG2D-low blood T cells. The base sequence is TGTGCCAGCAGGGGGGCCGGGGAGCTGTTTTTT. Translated, this gives CASRGAGELFF.